Below are 27 T cell receptor beta chains sequenced from a single sample in a study of cytomegalovirus exposure and HLA in healthy donors (dated by TCRdb to 2017 to 2019). To prepare the library, the immunoSEQ multiplex PCR assay was applied. A mixture of 60 forward primers for TCR Vbeta segments and 13 reverse primers for TCR Jbeta segments was used in the multiplex PCR. Sourced from immuneACCESS, this table was stored by TCRdb with only in-frame sequences that have V and J called. A share of the clones is absent; for the studies checked, an unresolved V gene accounts for under half, and the remainder has no known explanation. In this sample the table shows 200,000 to 250,000 clones, 75% to 90% of which occur a single time. In total, the top ten clones hold 0.71% of the sample. The sample was PBMCs. The receptors were sampled from a boy aged 2 to 9 in good health and CMV-seronegative.

This chain links TRBV27 with TRBJ2-1, with 8 bases that match TRBD1. There are 16 residues in the CDR3. Looked up from germline, CDR1 is MNHEY and CDR2 is SMNVEV (reference sequence). Trimming cost V 0 bases and J 8 bases; bases outside gene matches: 9. The CDR3 bases are TGTGCCAGCAGTTTATCGTTGGACAGGGAGGTAGATGAGCAGTTCTTC. It is translated as CASSLSLDREVDEQFF.

The chain uses TRBV2 and TRBJ2-1, with 10 bases fitting TRBD2. V was pared by 3 bases and J by 8 bases, with 4 bases of the junction left unmatched. The length of the CDR3 is 14 residues. Per germline, CDR1 SNHLY and CDR2 FYNNEI. The CDR3 nucleotides read TGTGCCAGCAGTGAGCTAGCGGGAGTAGATGAGCAGTTCTTC. Translation gives CASSELAGVDEQFF.

The genes are TRBV19 and TRBJ1-4; 10 nucleotides agree with TRBD1. The V segment lost 7 bases and the J segment 8 bases; nucleotides outside the gene matches: 7. CDR3 length: 14 amino acids. Germline V gene lookup returns CDR1 LNHDA and CDR2 SQIVND (reference sequence). The CDR3 region is CASTGDRGREKLFF. The CDR3 DNA is TGTGCCAGTACCGGGGACAGGGGAAGAGAAAAACTGTTTTTT.

Written as DNA, the CDR3 is TGTGCCAGCAGCTTAGGTAGGGGAGAGACCCAGTACTTC. Translation: CASSLGRGETQYF. The chain uses TRBV13 and TRBJ2-5, with D possibly being TRBD1 (5 bases). This CDR3 comprises 13 residues. V dropped 0 bases and J dropped 4 bases, with 6 bases sitting between them. Germline lookup yields CDR1 PRHDT and CDR2 FYEKMQ (reference sequence).

J is TRBJ2-1 and V is TRBV5-1, with D possibly TRBD2 on 7 matching bases. V shed 0 bases and J shed 6 bases, with 16 bases lying between them. CDR3 length equals 16 residues. Germline V gene lookup returns CDR1 SGHRS and CDR2 YFSETQ. The DNA for the CDR3 is TGCGCCAGCAGCTTGGAGGCGGGGGCGCAAGGCAATGAGCAGTTCTTC. Translation: CASSLEAGAQGNEQFF.

The chain uses TRBV5-1 and TRBJ2-7; 9 bases agree with TRBD1. CDR1 and CDR2 (germline): SGHRS, YFSETQ. The CDR3 has 15 amino acids. V shed 3 bases and J 6 bases; nucleotides not matched to a gene: 10. The CDR3 nucleotides read TGCGCCAGCAGCTCGCCCGGGACAGGGTCCGGCGAGCAGTACTTC. Amino acid sequence: CASSSPGTGSGEQYF.

The rearrangement links TRBV7-6 to TRBJ2-3; D might be TRBD2 (6 bases). The CDR3 has 14 amino acids. The V end lost 0 bases, the J end lost 5 bases, and 9 bases lay between the germline ends. Germline loops: CDR1 SGHVS, CDR2 FNYEAQ. The CDR3 is CASSLAWGEDTQYF. The CDR3 region has the DNA TGTGCCAGCAGCTTAGCTTGGGGGGAAGATACGCAGTATTTT.

In its sample, this clone was seen a few times. V and J are TRBV5-4 and TRBJ1-2, with a weak D call TRBD1 (6 bases). Germline values: CDR1 SGHNT, CDR2 YYREEE (reference sequence). V lost 5 bases and J lost 8, with 13 bases in between. CDR3 length: 12 amino acids. CDR3 residues: CASRKQGGGYTF. The CDR3 DNA reads as TGTGCCAGCAGGAAACAGGGAGGGGGCTACACCTTC. The full variable domain, in which reference TRBV5-4 and TRBJ1-2 provide the parts outside the CDR3, is ETGVTQSPTHLIKTRGQQVTLRCSSQSGHNTVSWYQQALGQGPQFIFQYYREEENGRGNFPPRFSGLQFPNYSSELNVNALELDDSALYLCASRKQGGGYTFGSGTRLTVV.

This chain links TRBV18 with TRBJ2-1; 7 bases map to TRBD2. This CDR3 comprises 13 residues. Trimming cost V 2 bases and J 7 bases; bases outside gene matches: 2. Per germline, CDR1 KGHSH and CDR2 LQKENI. CDR3 region: CASSPWGGNEQFF. The CDR3 nucleotides are TGTGCCAGCTCACCATGGGGGGGGAATGAGCAGTTCTTC.

The J gene is TRBJ2-5, the V gene TRBV19; 11 bases map to TRBD2. CDR3 size: 16 residues. J lost 7 bases, V lost 3 bases, and 10 bases had no gene match. CDR1 is LNHDA and CDR2 is SQIVND in the germline V gene (reference sequence). The CDR3 spells CASSIEALAGVGTQYF. The CDR3 nucleotides are TGTGCCAGTAGTATCGAGGCACTAGCGGGGGTAGGGACCCAGTACTTC.

Notes on this clone: In the same sample, other DNA sequences code for this CDR3. The chain is built from TRBV9 and TRBJ1-1; TRBD1 is a possible D gene (5 bases). CDR1 SGDLS and CDR2 YYNGEE come from the germline V gene. V was clipped by 5 bases and J by 1 base, with 15 bases between them. CDR3 length equals 15 residues. This chain's CDR3 is CASSVVWGGNTEAFF. DNA of the CDR3: TGTGCCAGCAGTGTTGTGTGGGGGGGGAACACTGAAGCTTTCTTT.

The chain links TRBV14 to TRBJ1-2; D unresolved. CDR3 length: 17 residues. V shed 1 base and J shed 0 bases, with 15 bases lying between them. CDR1 and CDR2 (germline): SGHDN, FVKESK. The CDR3 DNA is TGTGCCAGCAGCCAAGTTGGGAGTTGGAGGGCTAACTATGGCTACACCTTC. Its translation is CASSQVGSWRANYGYTF.

The chain joins TRBV6-5 to TRBJ1-6, with a tentative D call TRBD1 (5 bases). Germline CDR1 MNHEY, CDR2 SVGAGI. There are 15 residues in the CDR3. Trimming pared 6 bases from V and 10 bases from J, leaving 19 bases between. CDR3 region: CASRTGHGGWSPLHF. The DNA for the CDR3 is TGTGCCAGCAGAACCGGACATGGAGGGTGGTCACCCCTCCACTTT.

The chain combines TRBV12-5 with TRBJ2-7; 8 positions match TRBD1. The CDR3 length is 16 residues. Germline lookup yields CDR1 LGHNT and CDR2 FRNRAP. The trim removed 0 bases at V and 7 bases at J, leaving 11 bases unmatched. The DNA of the CDR3 is TGTGCTAGTGGTTTGGTGCAGGGGGCCGTACGGGGTGAGCAGTACTTC. Translation: CASGLVQGAVRGEQYF. The full variable domain, its missing parts supplied by reference TRBV12-5 and TRBJ2-7, is DARVTQTPRHKVTEMGQEVTMRCQPILGHNTVFWYRQTMMQGLELLAYFRNRAPLDDSGMPKDRFSAEMPDATLATLKIQPSEPRDSAVYFCASGLVQGAVRGEQYFGPGTRLTVT.

The genes are TRBV30 and TRBJ2-2; TRBD1 matches 8 bases. Germline values: CDR1 GTSNPN, CDR2 SVGIG (reference sequence). After removal of 3 bases from V and 6 bases from J, the junction contained 3 bases not matched to a gene. The CDR3 extends over 13 amino acids. The CDR3 loop reads CAWRMTGAGELFF. The CDR3 DNA follows: TGTGCCTGGAGAATGACAGGGGCCGGGGAGCTGTTTTTT. Full variable domain (outside the CDR3, taken from reference TRBV30 and TRBJ2-2): SQTIHQWPATLVQPVGSPLSLECTVEGTSNPNLYWYRQAAGRGLQLLFYSVGIGQISSEVPQNLSASRPQDRQFILSSKKLLLSDSGFYLCAWRMTGAGELFFGEGSRLTVL.

This chain joins TRBV7-9 and TRBJ1-1; D gene ambiguous. Germline V gene lookup returns CDR1 SEHNR and CDR2 FQNEAQ (reference sequence). The CDR3 has 13 amino acids. The V gene lost 5 bases and the J gene lost 1 base, with 8 bases spanning the gap. CDR3 protein: CASSADWNTEAFF. In nucleotides, the CDR3 is TGTGCCAGCAGCGCCGACTGGAACACTGAAGCTTTCTTT.

This clone was seen only once. The V call is TRBV6-4, the J call TRBJ2-6, with 9 nucleotides matching TRBD1. Per the germline V gene, CDR1 is MRHNA and CDR2 is SNTAGT. The CDR3 has 16 residues. The CDR3 nucleotides are TGTGTCGGGGCACAGGGGGCCCCCTCTGGGGCCAACGTCCTGACTTTC. Protein sequence: CVGAQGAPSGANVLTF.

The V and J genes are TRBV20-1 and TRBJ2-7; D gene unclear. Germline values: CDR1 DFQATT, CDR2 SNEGSKA (reference sequence). The CDR3 spans 11 residues. V was shortened by 1 base and J by 3 bases, with 4 bases between the two germline ends. In DNA form, the CDR3 reads TGCAGTGCTAGAGGCTACTACGAGCAGTACTTC. Protein product: CSARGYYEQYF.

Details on this clone: Other DNA sequences in the same sample also yield this CDR3. The gene calls are TRBV11-2 and TRBJ2-7; D not resolved. Germline CDR1 SGHAT, CDR2 FQNNGV. This CDR3 has 13 residues. With 0 bases removed from V and 2 bases from J, the gap between germline ends came to 5 bases. This CDR3 reads CASSLDVAYEQYF. CDR3 nucleotide sequence: TGTGCCAGCAGCTTAGATGTAGCCTACGAGCAGTACTTC.

The V call is TRBV5-4, the J call TRBJ1-3; D gene unclear. Trimming took off 3 bases at V and 0 bases at J, with 13 bases between the two ends. Germline loops: CDR1 SGHNT, CDR2 YYREEE (reference sequence). CDR3 length equals 16 residues. CDR3: CASSSDTVYSGNTIYF. The CDR3 DNA sequence: TGTGCCAGCAGCTCCGACACGGTGTACTCTGGAAACACCATATATTTT.

The chain links TRBV9 to TRBJ2-7; TRBD1 might be the D (6 bases). The CDR3 runs 14 residues. CDR1 and CDR2 (germline): SGDLS, YYNGEE. V lost 4 bases and J lost 3, with 14 bases in between. This CDR3 is CASSPTTGNYEQYF. The CDR3 bases are TGTGCCAGCAGCCCTACTACAGGGAACTACGAGCAGTACTTC. Drawing the rest from reference TRBV9 and TRBJ2-7, the complete variable domain is DSGVTQTPKHLITATGQRVTLRCSPRSGDLSVYWYQQSLDQGLQFLIQYYNGEERAKGNILERFSAQQFPDLHSELNLSSLELGDSALYFCASSPTTGNYEQYFGPGTRLTVT.

This chain connects TRBV27 to TRBJ2-3, with 7 bases aligning to TRBD1. CDR1 is MNHEY and CDR2 is SMNVEV in the germline V gene (reference sequence). J gave up 2 bases and V 5 bases, and 7 bases lay outside the gene matches. The CDR3 length is 15 residues. CDR3 nucleotides: TGTGCCAGCAGTCCAGACAGGGCCTACACAGATACGCAGTATTTT. This translates into CASSPDRAYTDTQYF.

The chain uses TRBV29-1 and TRBJ2-3; TRBD2 aligns across 13 bases. Germline CDR1 SQVTM, CDR2 ANQGSEA. This CDR3 region has 14 residues. V shed 4 bases, J shed 3 bases, and the junction held 1 base outside the gene matches. The CDR3 loop is CSVATSGGTDTQYF. The CDR3, as DNA: TGCAGCGTTGCGACTAGCGGGGGGACAGATACGCAGTATTTT.

The V call is TRBV7-6, the J call TRBJ2-1; 7 nucleotides line up with TRBD1. Germline V gives CDR1 SGHVS, CDR2 FNYEAQ. With 4 bases clipped from V and 3 bases from J, the junction kept 6 bases outside the gene matches. The CDR3 is made up of 15 amino acids. The CDR3 here is CASSSPGQNYNEQFF. The CDR3 DNA is TGTGCCAGCAGCTCACCGGGACAGAACTACAATGAGCAGTTCTTC.

The CDR3 is CASSPWTSYTGELFF. As DNA, the CDR3 is TGTGCCAGCAGCCCCTGGACTAGCTACACCGGGGAGCTGTTTTTT. The chain links TRBV5-5 to TRBJ2-2, with 8 bases aligning to TRBD2. V lost 4 bases to trimming and J lost 3 bases; unmatched junction nucleotides: 5. CDR3 length: 15 residues. Germline V CDR1 and CDR2: SGHKS, YYEKEE (reference sequence). Complete variable domain (other parts from reference TRBV5-5 and TRBJ2-2): DAGVTQSPTHLIKTRGQQVTLRCSPISGHKSVSWYQQVLGQGPQFIFQYYEKEERGRGNFPDRFSARQFPNYSSELNVNALLLGDSALYLCASSPWTSYTGELFFGEGSRLTVL.

CDR3: CASSVGGQGDKNGYTF. CDR3 DNA: TGTGCCAGCAGCGTAGGGGGACAGGGGGACAAAAATGGCTACACCTTC. The chain has TRBV9 and TRBJ1-2, with 11 bases aligning to TRBD1. Per germline, CDR1 SGDLS and CDR2 YYNGEE. This CDR3 region has 16 residues. Trimming cost V 0 bases and J 6 bases; bases outside gene matches: 7.

The chain links TRBV29-1 to TRBJ2-1; D might be TRBD1 (5 bases). Looked up from germline, CDR1 is SQVTM and CDR2 is ANQGSEA. Trimming shortened V by 2 bases and J by 8 bases, and 10 bases separated the two germline ends. The CDR3 sequence is 12 residues long. CDR3 residues: CSVELTAYEQFF. CDR3 DNA sequence: TGCAGCGTTGAACTGACAGCCTATGAGCAGTTCTTC.